The T cell receptor (beta chain) described here comes from a study of immune heterogeneity within non-small cell lung tumors. Per sample, approximately 570 ng of bulk tumor genomic DNA was the template used. Collection of several biopsies per primary tumor, spaced far apart, took place during surgery. It was patients with untreated, newly diagnosed non-small cell lung cancer who underwent curative surgery. This CDR3 contains 14 residues. From germline, CDR1 is SGHRS and CDR2 YFSETQ. The V segment lost 7 bases and the J segment 5 bases; nucleotides outside the gene matches: 10. A first 10-cycle multiplex round used 32 V-gene and 13 J-gene primers on TCR beta CDR3. TCRdb called the multiplex PCR reads again in MiXCR, with one record for every CDR3 protein. This sample yields 20,000 to 25,000 distinct CDR3 sequences, of which 25% to 35% are seen a single time; around 4.1% belongs to the top ten.

The chain has TRBV5-1 and TRBJ2-5; 8 bases are a match to TRBD1. This sequence originates from a middle-aged man with non-small cell lung cancer. The sequenced material came from lung tumor tissue. The DNA of the CDR3 is TGCGCCAGCTTCCAAGACAGGGGCGGTGAGACCCAGTACTTC. Translation: CASFQDRGGETQYF.